The source of this TCR beta chain is a study of Graves' ophthalmopathy and Graves' hyperthyroidism. Researchers took RNA transcripts and amplified TCR beta CDR3 regions from them. Second-round multiplex PCR followed a first-round RT-PCR using HTBI primers. TCRdb re-called the multiplex PCR reads with MiXCR, one entry per CDR3 protein. The repertoire has around 1.1 million distinct CDR3 sequences, 36% of them found once; the top ten carry 11%. Trimming at V came to 5 bases and at J to 3 bases, leaving 8 bases not matched to a gene. Germline V gene lookup returns CDR1 DFQATT and CDR2 SNEGSKA (reference sequence). There are 17 residues in the CDR3.

V is TRBV20-1 and J is TRBJ2-6; 12 bases match TRBD2. The receptor comes from an adult man with Graves' hyperthyroidism. The sample consisted of peripheral blood or thyroid tissue (not recorded which). This chain's CDR3 is CSAERLAGVGGANVLTF. CDR3 sequence (DNA): TGCAGTGCTGAACGACTAGCGGGAGTCGGTGGGGCCAACGTCCTGACTTTC.